This passage covers 19 T cell receptor beta chains from one sample sequenced in a study of blood T cells in healthy people across ages. Through a sample-barcoded 5' primer and a J-beta primer mix, a second PCR was run for roughly 6 to 11 cycles. MiXCR was run by TCRdb on the 5' RACE reads, yielding one entry per CDR3 protein. The table has fewer than 750,000 distinct CDR3 sequences, less than 60% seen once; the top ten hold around 23%. The sequenced material came from blood. The receptor set was obtained from a man older than 75 in good health.

The V call is TRBV7-2, the J call TRBJ2-3, with D hard to call. Trimming took 5 bases from V and 5 from J, leaving 14 bases between them. The germline gives CDR1 SGHTA, CDR2 FQGNSA. The CDR3 has 14 amino acids. The CDR3 DNA reads TGTGCCAGCAGCCACCCTGAGGCTGGAGATACGCAGTATTTT. Translated: CASSHPEAGDTQYF. Full variable domain (rest looked up from reference TRBV7-2 and TRBJ2-3): GAGVSQSPSNKVTEKGKDVELRCDPISGHTALYWYRQSLGQGLEFLIYFQGNSAPDKSGLPSDRFSAERTGGSVSTLTIQRTQQEDSAVYLCASSHPEAGDTQYFGPGTRLTVL.

This chain's CDR3 is CASSLGGSLDEQFF. The DNA for the CDR3 is TGTGCCAGCAGCCTTGGCGGGAGTTTGGATGAGCAGTTCTTC. The chain couples TRBV6-6 to TRBJ2-1; 7 bases map to TRBD2. After removal of 6 bases from V and 8 bases from J, the junction contained 10 bases not matched to a gene. This CDR3 contains 14 residues. Germline V lookup: CDR1 MNHNY, CDR2 SVGAGI (reference sequence).

This clonotype was observed a few times. This chain links TRBV9 with TRBJ2-7; D perhaps matches TRBD1 (5 bases). The ends were cut back, 3 bases at V and 9 bases at J, with 19 bases in the middle. Looked up from germline, CDR1 is SGDLS and CDR2 is YYNGEE. CDR3 length equals 14 residues. CDR3 nucleotide sequence: TGTGCCAGCAGCGCGTCTCCTACTGGGGCCACGCAGTACTTC. Amino acids: CASSASPTGATQYF. The variable domain in full, completed from reference TRBV9 and TRBJ2-7, reads DSGVTQTPKHLITATGQRVTLRCSPRSGDLSVYWYQQSLDQGLQFLIQYYNGEERAKGNILERFSAQQFPDLHSELNLSSLELGDSALYFCASSASPTGATQYFGPGTRLTVT.

CDR3 in DNA: TGTGCCAGCAGGGCACTAGCGGGGGTTTCTACAGATACGCAGTATTTT. This encodes CASRALAGVSTDTQYF. The chain couples TRBV7-2 to TRBJ2-3, with 11 bases fitting TRBD2. The V gene's germline CDR1 is SGHTA and CDR2 FQGNSA. The V segment lost 6 bases and the J segment 3 bases; nucleotides outside the gene matches: 8. The CDR3 runs 16 residues.

The V call is TRBV7-3, the J call TRBJ2-7; no definite D call. V was clipped by 0 bases and J by 4 bases, with 7 bases between them. CDR3 size: 13 residues. CDR1 SGHTA and CDR2 FQGTGA come from the germline V gene. The CDR3 spells CASSLTAHYEQYF. The CDR3 DNA is TGTGCCAGCAGCTTAACTGCTCATTACGAGCAGTACTTC.

In its sample, this clonotype was seen a few times. The chain employs TRBV5-1 and TRBJ2-1, with 10 bases fitting TRBD2. J gave up 2 bases and V 2 bases, and 7 bases lay outside the gene matches. There are 17 residues in the CDR3. From germline, CDR1 is SGHRS and CDR2 YFSETQ. CDR3 residues: CASSLPPSGGPYNEQFF. The DNA of the CDR3 is TGCGCCAGCAGCTTACCGCCTAGCGGGGGCCCCTACAATGAGCAGTTCTTC.

CDR3 bases: TGTGCCATCAGTAACCCTAGGGGTCCTTGGGCTTTCTTT. It encodes CAISNPRGPWAFF. V gene TRBV10-3 combines with J gene TRBJ1-1; a weak D match, TRBD1 (5 bases). This CDR3 has 13 residues. In germline, CDR1 is ENHRY, CDR2 SYGVKD. V was trimmed by 5 bases and J by 11 bases, leaving 18 bases between them.

This clonotype was observed a few times. The chain employs TRBV7-2 and TRBJ2-3; 10 bases align to TRBD2. Looked up from germline, CDR1 is SGHTA and CDR2 is FQGNSA. Unmatched junction bases numbered 9, after V lost 5 bases and J lost 4 bases. This CDR3 comprises 16 residues. CDR3 nucleotides: TGTGCCAGCAGCGCACGGGAGCGGGGGGGCCCAGATACGCAGTATTTT. Encoded protein: CASSARERGGPDTQYF.

This clonotype was observed a handful of times. The chain combines TRBV7-2 with TRBJ2-7; TRBD1 agrees at 10 bases. CDR1 is SGHTA, CDR2 FQGNSA, per germline. Germline trimming cut 0 bases from V and 5 bases from J; bases unmatched to any gene: 4. The CDR3 runs 15 residues. The CDR3 DNA reads TGTGCCAGCAGCTTAGCGGGACAGGGGTGGAACGAGCAGTACTTC. Translated: CASSLAGQGWNEQYF.

The count of this clonotype is one. The genes are TRBV7-8 and TRBJ2-3, with no clear D. V lost 1 base, J lost 6 bases, and 11 bases lay in between. The CDR3 runs 14 residues. Germline CDR1 reads SGHVS; CDR2 reads FQNEAQ. The CDR3 DNA is TGTGCCAGCAGCTTAGACTGGAATAGGGATACGCAGTATTTT. Translation gives CASSLDWNRDTQYF.

The rearrangement joins TRBV29-1 to TRBJ1-2; D not resolved. From germline, CDR1 is SQVTM and CDR2 ANQGSEA. Trimming shortened V by 2 bases and J by 0 bases, and 10 bases separated the two germline ends. The CDR3 is 14 amino acids. The chain's CDR3 is CSVETQSTNYGYTF. The CDR3 coding sequence is TGCAGCGTTGAAACCCAGTCAACTAACTATGGCTACACCTTC.

V gene TRBV7-8 combines with J gene TRBJ2-1; the D gene is possibly TRBD1 (6 bases). Looked up from germline, CDR1 is SGHVS and CDR2 is FQNEAQ. This CDR3 region has 19 residues. V gave up 1 base and J gave up 8 bases, with 27 bases separating them. The CDR3 region is CASSLGARTAGTRNHEQFF. CDR3 nucleotides: TGTGCCAGCAGCTTAGGCGCGCGGACCGCCGGGACACGCAACCATGAGCAGTTCTTC.

In its sample, this clonotype was seen once. The chain carries TRBV4-3 and TRBJ1-1, with D possibly TRBD1 on 5 matching bases. Per the germline V gene, CDR1 is LGHNA and CDR2 is YSLEER. The CDR3 is 16 residues long. Between the trimmed V and J ends, which lost 4 bases and 4 bases, there was a span of 19 bases. CDR3 region: CASSPTGAPTTTEAFF. DNA for the CDR3: TGCGCCAGCAGCCCTACTGGGGCCCCGACCACCACTGAAGCTTTCTTT.

V usage is TRBV7-9 and J usage is TRBJ1-6; 7 bases agree with TRBD1. The germline CDR1 and CDR2 sequences are SEHNR and FQNEAQ (reference sequence). The CDR3 extends over 11 amino acids. Trimming cost V 8 bases and J 11 bases; bases outside gene matches: 3. The CDR3 is CASSTGAPLHF. In DNA form, the CDR3 reads TGTGCCAGCTCAACAGGGGCACCCCTCCACTTT.

This clonotype occurred many times. This CDR3 is CASSFSGQGYTEAFF. The CDR3 DNA sequence: TGTGCCAGCAGTTTCTCCGGACAGGGCTACACTGAAGCTTTCTTT. This chain connects TRBV6-5 to TRBJ1-1; 8 bases are a match to TRBD1. Germline CDR1 and CDR2: MNHEY and SVGAGI. J gave up 3 bases and V 4 bases, and 7 bases lay outside the gene matches. This CDR3 comprises 15 residues.

This clonotype was recorded a few times. This rearrangement joins TRBV18 to TRBJ2-1, with D possibly matching TRBD2 (6 bases). Germline CDR1 is KGHSH and CDR2 is LQKENI. The CDR3 spans 16 residues. The ends were cut back, 3 bases at V and 7 bases at J, with 19 bases in the middle. The CDR3 DNA reads TGTGCCAGCTCACCGGGGACTCTCCTTTTATCGAATGAGCAGTTCTTC. It codes for CASSPGTLLLSNEQFF.

The table lists this clonotype with a few counts. The rearrangement joins TRBV20-1 to TRBJ2-1, with 11 bases lining up with TRBD2. Germline trimming cut 3 bases from V and 9 bases from J; bases unmatched to any gene: 4. This CDR3 has 13 amino acids. Germline V gene sequence: CDR1 DFQATT, CDR2 SNEGSKA (reference sequence). In DNA, the CDR3 is TGCAGTGCTAGCGCTAGCGGGAGGCGTGAGCAGTTCTTC. It specifies CSASASGRREQFF.

This clonotype has just a few counts. The J gene is TRBJ2-2, the V gene TRBV20-1; 9 bases line up with TRBD1. The germline V gene encodes CDR1 DFQATT and CDR2 SNEGSKA (reference sequence). The CDR3 length is 13 residues. DNA of the CDR3: TGCAGCGTAACCACAGGGGGCATCGGGGAGCTGTTTTTT. Translated: CSVTTGGIGELFF.

The chain joins TRBV5-6 to TRBJ2-5, with 7 bases that match TRBD1. J was trimmed by 9 bases and V by 0 bases; bases with no gene match: 5. Germline values: CDR1 SGHDT, CDR2 YYEEEE. The CDR3 has 13 amino acids. CDR3 protein: CASSLAKGAPQYF. For the CDR3, the DNA is TGTGCCAGCAGCTTGGCCAAGGGGGCACCCCAGTACTTC.